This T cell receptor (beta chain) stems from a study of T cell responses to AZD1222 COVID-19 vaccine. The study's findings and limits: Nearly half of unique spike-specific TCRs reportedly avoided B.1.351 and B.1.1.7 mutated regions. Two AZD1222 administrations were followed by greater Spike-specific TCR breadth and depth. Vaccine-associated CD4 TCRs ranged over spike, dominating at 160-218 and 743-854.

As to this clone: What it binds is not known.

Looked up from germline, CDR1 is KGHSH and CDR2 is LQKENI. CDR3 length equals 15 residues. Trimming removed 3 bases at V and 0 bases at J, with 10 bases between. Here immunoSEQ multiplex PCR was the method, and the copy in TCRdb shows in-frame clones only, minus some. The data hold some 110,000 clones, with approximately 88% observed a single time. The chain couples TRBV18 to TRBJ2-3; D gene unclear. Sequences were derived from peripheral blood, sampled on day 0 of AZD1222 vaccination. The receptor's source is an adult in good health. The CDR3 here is CASSPTSASTDTQYF. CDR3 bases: TGTGCCAGCTCACCTACTTCAGCTAGCACAGATACGCAGTATTTT. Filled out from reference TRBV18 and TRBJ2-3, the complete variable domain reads NAGVMQNPRHLVRRRGQEARLRCSPMKGHSHVYWYRQLPEEGLKFMVYLQKENIIDESGMPKERFSAEFPKEGPSILRIQQVVRGDSAAYFCASSPTSASTDTQYFGPGTRLTVL.